The present T cell receptor beta chain was sequenced within a study of regulatory T cells in long-lasting Graves disease. General study findings and limits: Newly diagnosed patients had higher TCR diversity than persistent Graves' patients did.

In building TCR beta libraries, iRepertoire HTBI primers were used together with Arm-PCR of CDR3 regions. One entry per CDR3 protein, called by TCRdb with MiXCR from the multiplex PCR reads. The table includes hundreds of thousands of distinct CDR3 sequences, approximately 16% detected once. Time point indicated: newly diagnosed GD, antithyroid drugs for less than 3 months. From PBMCs, RNA was extracted and then used to make the TCR library. Details on this clonotype: Its antigen is not identified. This may stem from a read error, because a much larger clone lies one nucleotide away.

The data also belong to a second study, concerning T cells in Graves' hyperthyroidism and ophthalmopathy.

The specimen was peripheral blood mononuclear cells (PBMCs), collected at new diagnosis, from a patient treated with antithyroid drugs. The sequence came from a man aged 18 to 29 with Graves disease.

The chain's CDR3 is CASNHTTGSLGYYGYTF. The DNA of the CDR3 is TGTGCCAGCAACCACACGACAGGATCCCTTGGTTACTATGGCTACACCTTC. This sequence joins TRBV7-9 and TRBJ1-2; maybe TRBD1 (6 bases). Germline V gene data show CDR1 as SEHNR and CDR2 as FQNEAQ (reference sequence). V lost 7 bases and J 3 bases, leaving 24 bases between the germline ends. The length of the CDR3 is 17 residues.